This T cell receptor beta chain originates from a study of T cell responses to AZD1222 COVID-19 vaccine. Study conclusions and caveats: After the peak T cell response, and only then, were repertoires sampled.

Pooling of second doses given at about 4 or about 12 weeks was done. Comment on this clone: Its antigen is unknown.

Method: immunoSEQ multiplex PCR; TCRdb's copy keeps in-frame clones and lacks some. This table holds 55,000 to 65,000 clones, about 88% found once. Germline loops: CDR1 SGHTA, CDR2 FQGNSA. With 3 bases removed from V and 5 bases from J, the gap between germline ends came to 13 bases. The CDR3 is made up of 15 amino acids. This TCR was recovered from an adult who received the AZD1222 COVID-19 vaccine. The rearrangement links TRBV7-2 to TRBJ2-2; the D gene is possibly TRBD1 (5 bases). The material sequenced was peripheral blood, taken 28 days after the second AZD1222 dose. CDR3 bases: TGTGCCAGCAGCTTTGAATTCAGGGTTACCGGGGAGCTGTTTTTT. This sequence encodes CASSFEFRVTGELFF.